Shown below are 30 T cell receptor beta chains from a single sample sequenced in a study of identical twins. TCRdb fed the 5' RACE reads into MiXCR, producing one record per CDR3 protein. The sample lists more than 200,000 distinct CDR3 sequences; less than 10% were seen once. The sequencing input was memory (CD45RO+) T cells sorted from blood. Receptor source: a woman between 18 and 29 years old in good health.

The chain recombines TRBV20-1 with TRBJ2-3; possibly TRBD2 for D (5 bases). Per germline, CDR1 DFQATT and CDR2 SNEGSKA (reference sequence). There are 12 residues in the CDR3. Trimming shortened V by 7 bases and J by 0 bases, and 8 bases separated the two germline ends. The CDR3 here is CSVASSTDTQYF. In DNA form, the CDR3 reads TGCAGTGTAGCGTCTAGCACAGATACGCAGTATTTT.

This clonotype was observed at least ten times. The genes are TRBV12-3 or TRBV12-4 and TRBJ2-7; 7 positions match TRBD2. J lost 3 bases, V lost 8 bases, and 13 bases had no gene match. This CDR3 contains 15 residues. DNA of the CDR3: TGTGCCAGCCTCAAGGACGGCGGGAGTCTCTACGAGCAGTACTTC. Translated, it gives CASLKDGGSLYEQYF.

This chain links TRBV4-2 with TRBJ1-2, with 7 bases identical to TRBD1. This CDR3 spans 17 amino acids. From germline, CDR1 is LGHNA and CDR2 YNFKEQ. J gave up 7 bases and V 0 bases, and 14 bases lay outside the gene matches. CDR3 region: CASSQERVLPKGAGYTF. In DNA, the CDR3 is TGTGCCAGCAGCCAAGAGAGGGTCCTCCCTAAGGGGGCTGGCTACACCTTC.

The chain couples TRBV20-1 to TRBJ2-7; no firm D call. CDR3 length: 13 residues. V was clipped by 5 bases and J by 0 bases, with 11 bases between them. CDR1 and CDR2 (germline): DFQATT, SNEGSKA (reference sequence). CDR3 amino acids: CSALGPNSYEQYF. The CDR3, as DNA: TGCAGTGCTCTAGGACCCAACTCCTACGAGCAGTACTTC.

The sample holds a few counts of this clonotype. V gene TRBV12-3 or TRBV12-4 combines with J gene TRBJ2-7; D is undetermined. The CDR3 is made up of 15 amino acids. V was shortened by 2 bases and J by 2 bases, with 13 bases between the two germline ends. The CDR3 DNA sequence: TGTGCCAGCAGTTTAAGTCGGAGACTGCCCTACGAGCAGTACTTC. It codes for CASSLSRRLPYEQYF.

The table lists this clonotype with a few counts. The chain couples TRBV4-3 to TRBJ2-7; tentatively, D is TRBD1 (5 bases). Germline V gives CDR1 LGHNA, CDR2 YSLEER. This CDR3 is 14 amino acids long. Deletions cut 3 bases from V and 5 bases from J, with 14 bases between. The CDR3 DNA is TGCGCCAGCAGCCAGAGAACAGGTAATGACGAGCAGTACTTC. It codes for CASSQRTGNDEQYF.

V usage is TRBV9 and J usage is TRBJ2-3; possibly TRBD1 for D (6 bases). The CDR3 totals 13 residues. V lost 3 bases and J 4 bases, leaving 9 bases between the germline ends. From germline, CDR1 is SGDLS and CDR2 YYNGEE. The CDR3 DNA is TGTGCCAGCAGCGAAGGGGGACCAGATACGCAGTATTTT. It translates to CASSEGGPDTQYF.

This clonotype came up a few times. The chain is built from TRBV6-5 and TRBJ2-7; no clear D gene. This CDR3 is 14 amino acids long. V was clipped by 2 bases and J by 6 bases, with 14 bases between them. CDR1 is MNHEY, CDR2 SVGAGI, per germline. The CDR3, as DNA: TGTGCCAGCAGTTACAGTCTGGTCGAGAGCGAGCAGTACTTC. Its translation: CASSYSLVESEQYF.

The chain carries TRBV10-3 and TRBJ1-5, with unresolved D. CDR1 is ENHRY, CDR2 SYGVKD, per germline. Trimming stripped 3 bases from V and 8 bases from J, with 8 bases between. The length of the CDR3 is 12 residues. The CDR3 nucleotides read TGTGCCATCAGTGATACCAAGGAGCCCCAGCATTTT. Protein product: CAISDTKEPQHF.

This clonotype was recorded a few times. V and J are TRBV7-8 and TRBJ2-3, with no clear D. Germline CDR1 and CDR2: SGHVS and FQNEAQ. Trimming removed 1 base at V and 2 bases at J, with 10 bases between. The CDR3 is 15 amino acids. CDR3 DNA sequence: TGTGCCAGCAGCTTAGACCGCACTTTCACAGATACGCAGTATTTT. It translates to CASSLDRTFTDTQYF.

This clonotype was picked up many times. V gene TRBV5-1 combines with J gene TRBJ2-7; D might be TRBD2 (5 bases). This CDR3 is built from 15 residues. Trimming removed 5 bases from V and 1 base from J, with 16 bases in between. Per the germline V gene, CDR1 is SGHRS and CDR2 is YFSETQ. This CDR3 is CASSSGLGGSYEQYF. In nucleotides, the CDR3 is TGCGCCAGCAGTTCTGGCCTTGGCGGGTCCTACGAGCAGTACTTC.

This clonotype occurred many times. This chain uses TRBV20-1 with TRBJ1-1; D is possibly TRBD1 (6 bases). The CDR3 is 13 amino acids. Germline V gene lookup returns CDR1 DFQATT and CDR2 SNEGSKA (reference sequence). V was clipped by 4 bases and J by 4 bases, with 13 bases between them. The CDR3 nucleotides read TGCAGTGCTATCAGGGGCCCCGCCACTGAAGCTTTCTTT. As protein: CSAIRGPATEAFF.

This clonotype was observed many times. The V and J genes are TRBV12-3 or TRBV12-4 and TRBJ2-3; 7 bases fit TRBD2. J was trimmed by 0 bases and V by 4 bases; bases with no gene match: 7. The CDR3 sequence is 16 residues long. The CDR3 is CASSSEAGASTDTQYF. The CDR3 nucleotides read TGTGCCAGCAGTTCAGAGGCGGGAGCAAGCACAGATACGCAGTATTTT.

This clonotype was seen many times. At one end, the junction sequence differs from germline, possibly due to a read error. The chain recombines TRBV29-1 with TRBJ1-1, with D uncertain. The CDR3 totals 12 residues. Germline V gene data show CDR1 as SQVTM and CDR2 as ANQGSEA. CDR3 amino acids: CSVEDWVTEAFF. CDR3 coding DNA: TGCAGCGTAGAAGACTGGGTCACTGAAGCTTTCTTT.

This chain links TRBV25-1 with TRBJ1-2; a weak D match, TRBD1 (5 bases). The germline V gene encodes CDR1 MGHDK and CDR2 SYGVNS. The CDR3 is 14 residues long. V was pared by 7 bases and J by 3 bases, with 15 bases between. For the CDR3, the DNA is TGTGCCAGCATGTCAGGGTGGTTGGACTATGGCTACACCTTC. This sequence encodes CASMSGWLDYGYTF.

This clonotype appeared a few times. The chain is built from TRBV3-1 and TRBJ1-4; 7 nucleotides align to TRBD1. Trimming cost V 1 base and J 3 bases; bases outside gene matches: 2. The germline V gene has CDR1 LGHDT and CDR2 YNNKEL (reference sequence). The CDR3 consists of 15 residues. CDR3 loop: CASSQGGQANEKLFF. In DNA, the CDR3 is TGTGCCAGCAGCCAAGGAGGACAGGCTAATGAAAAACTGTTTTTT.

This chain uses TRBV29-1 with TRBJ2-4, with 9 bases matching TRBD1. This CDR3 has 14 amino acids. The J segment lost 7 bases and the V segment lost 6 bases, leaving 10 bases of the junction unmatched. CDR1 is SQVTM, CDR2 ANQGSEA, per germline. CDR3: CSVYEGGTGNIQYF. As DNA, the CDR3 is TGCAGCGTCTACGAAGGGGGGACAGGGAACATTCAGTACTTC.

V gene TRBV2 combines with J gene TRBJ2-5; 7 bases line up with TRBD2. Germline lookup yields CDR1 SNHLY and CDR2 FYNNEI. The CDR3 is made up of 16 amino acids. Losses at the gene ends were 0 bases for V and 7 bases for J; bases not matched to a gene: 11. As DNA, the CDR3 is TGTGCCAGCAGTGAAGCGGGACTAATCTCCTCAGGGACCCAGTACTTC. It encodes CASSEAGLISSGTQYF.

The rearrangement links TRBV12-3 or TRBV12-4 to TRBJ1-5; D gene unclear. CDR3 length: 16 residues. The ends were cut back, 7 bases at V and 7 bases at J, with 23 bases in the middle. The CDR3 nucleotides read TGTGCCAGCAACCCATCCAACCCGGGATTAAGACAGCCCCAGCATTTT. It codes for CASNPSNPGLRQPQHF.

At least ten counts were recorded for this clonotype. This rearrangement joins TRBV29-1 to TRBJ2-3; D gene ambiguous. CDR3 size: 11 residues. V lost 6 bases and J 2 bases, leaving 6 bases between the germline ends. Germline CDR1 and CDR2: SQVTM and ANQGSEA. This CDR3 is CSVSPTDTQYF. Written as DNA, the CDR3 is TGCAGCGTGTCTCCCACAGATACGCAGTATTTT.

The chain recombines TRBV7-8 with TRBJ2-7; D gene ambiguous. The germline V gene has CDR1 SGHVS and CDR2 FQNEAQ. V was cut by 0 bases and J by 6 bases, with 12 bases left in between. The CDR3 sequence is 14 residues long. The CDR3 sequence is CASSLAGKRAEQYF. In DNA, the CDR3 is TGTGCCAGCAGCTTAGCGGGGAAGCGTGCCGAGCAGTACTTC.

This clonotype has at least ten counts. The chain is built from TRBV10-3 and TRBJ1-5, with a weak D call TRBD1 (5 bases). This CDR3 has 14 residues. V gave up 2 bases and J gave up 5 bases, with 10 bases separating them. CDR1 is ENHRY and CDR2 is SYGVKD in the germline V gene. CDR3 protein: CAISEATRDQPQHF. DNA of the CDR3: TGTGCCATCAGTGAGGCGACCAGGGATCAGCCCCAGCATTTT.

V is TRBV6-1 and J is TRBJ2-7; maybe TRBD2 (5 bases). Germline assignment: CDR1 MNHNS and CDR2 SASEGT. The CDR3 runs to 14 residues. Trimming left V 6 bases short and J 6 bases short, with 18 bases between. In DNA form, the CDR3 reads TGTGCCAGCAGCCCCGCGAGTGAGGCGGGCGAGCAGTACTTC. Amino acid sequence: CASSPASEAGEQYF.

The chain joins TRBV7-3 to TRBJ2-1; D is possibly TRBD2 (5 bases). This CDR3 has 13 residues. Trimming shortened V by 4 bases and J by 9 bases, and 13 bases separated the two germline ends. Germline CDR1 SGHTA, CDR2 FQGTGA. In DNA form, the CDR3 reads TGTGCCAGCAGCTCGGACCCTGGGAGTGAGCAGTTCTTC. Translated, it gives CASSSDPGSEQFF.

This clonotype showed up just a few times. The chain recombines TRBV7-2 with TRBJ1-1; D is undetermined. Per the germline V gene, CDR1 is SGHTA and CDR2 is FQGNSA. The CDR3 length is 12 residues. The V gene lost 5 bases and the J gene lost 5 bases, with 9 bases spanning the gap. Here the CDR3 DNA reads TGTGCCAGCAGCCCCCAGCAAACTGAAGCTTTCTTT. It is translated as CASSPQQTEAFF.

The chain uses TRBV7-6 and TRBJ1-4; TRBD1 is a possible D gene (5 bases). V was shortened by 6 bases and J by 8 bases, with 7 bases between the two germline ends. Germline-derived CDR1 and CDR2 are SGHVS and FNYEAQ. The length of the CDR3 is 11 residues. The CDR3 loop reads CASRTVEKLFF. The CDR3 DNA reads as TGTGCCAGCAGGACAGTAGAAAAACTGTTTTTT.

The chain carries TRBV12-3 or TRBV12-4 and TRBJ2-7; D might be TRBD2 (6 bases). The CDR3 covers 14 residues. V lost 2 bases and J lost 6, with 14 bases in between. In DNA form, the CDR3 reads TGTGCCAGCAGTTTAAGCGGGCACCGATCCGAGCAGTACTTC. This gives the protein CASSLSGHRSEQYF.

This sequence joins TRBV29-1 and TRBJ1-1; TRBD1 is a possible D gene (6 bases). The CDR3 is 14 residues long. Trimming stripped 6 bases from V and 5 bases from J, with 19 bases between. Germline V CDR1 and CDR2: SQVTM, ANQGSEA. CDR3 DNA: TGCAGCGTGGCGGGGTGGCAGGGGTTGACTGAAGCTTTCTTT. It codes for CSVAGWQGLTEAFF.

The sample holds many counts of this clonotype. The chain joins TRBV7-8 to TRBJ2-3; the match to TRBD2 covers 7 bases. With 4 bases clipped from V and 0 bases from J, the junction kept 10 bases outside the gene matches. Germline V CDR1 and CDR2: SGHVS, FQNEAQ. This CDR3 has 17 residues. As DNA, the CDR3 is TGTGCCAGCAGCTCGTTCAGGTCTAGCGGTAGCACAGATACGCAGTATTTT. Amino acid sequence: CASSSFRSSGSTDTQYF.

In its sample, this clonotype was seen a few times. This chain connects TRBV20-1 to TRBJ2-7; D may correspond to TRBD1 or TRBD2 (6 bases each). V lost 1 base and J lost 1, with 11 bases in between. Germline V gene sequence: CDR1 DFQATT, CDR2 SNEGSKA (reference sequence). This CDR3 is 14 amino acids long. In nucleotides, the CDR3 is TGCAGTGCTAGAGTAGGGGGGAGATCCTACGAGCAGTACTTC. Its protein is CSARVGGRSYEQYF.